In its sample, the clone carrying this T cell receptor beta chain was seen a few times. Its matching antigen is unknown. This sample stems from a study of T cells after yellow fever vaccination. Study conclusions and caveats: Contaminants from the bulk population, in the form of abundant clonotypes, could be found in FACS-sorted repertoires.

The CDR3 covers 13 residues. CDR1 and CDR2 (germline): LGHNA, YSLEER. V was shortened by 2 bases and J by 1 base, with 6 bases between the two germline ends. Making TCR cDNA involved 5'RACE template switching, which added UMIs and a universal primer site. Using its own MiXCR run on the 5' RACE reads, TCRdb lists one record per CDR3 protein. The table lists almost 600,000 distinct CDR3 sequences, roughly 13% of them singletons. The rearrangement joins TRBV4-3 to TRBJ2-7, with D unclear. Specimen: PBMCs, collected on the day of the yellow fever booster vaccination. The receptor was isolated from a man younger than 45 who received the YFV17D yellow fever vaccine. CDR3 DNA: TGCGCCAGCAGCCAAAACCCTTCCTACGAGCAGTACTTC. This sequence encodes CASSQNPSYEQYF.